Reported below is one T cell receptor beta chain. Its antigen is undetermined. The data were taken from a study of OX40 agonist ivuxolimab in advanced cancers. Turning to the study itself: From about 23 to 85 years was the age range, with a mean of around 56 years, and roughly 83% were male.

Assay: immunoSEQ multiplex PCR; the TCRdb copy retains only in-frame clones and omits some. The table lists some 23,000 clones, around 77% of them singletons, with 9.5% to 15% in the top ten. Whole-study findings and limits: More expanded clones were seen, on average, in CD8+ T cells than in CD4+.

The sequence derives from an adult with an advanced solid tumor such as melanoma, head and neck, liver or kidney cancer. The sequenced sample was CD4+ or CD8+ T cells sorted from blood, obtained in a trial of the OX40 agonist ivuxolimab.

This CDR3 is CASSPLGGGYGYTF. In nucleotides, the CDR3 is TGTGCCAGCAGCCCCTTGGGGGGTGGCTATGGCTACACCTTC. The V and J genes are TRBV28 and TRBJ1-2, with TRBD1 as a possible D gene (5 bases). V dropped 6 bases and J dropped 4 bases, with 15 bases sitting between them. The CDR3 is 14 amino acids. Germline CDR1 reads MDHEN; CDR2 reads SYDVKM.